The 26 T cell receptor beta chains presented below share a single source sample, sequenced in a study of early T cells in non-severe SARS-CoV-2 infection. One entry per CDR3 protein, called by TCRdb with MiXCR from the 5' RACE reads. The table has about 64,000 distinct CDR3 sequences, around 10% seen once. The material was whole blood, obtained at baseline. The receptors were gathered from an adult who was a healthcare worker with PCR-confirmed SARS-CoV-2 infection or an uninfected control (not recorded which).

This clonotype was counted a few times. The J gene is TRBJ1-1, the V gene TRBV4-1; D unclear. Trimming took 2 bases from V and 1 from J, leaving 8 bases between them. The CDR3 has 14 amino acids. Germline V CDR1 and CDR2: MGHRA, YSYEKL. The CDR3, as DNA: TGCGCCAGCAGCCAACCCGCAGAGAACACTGAAGCTTTCTTT. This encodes CASSQPAENTEAFF.

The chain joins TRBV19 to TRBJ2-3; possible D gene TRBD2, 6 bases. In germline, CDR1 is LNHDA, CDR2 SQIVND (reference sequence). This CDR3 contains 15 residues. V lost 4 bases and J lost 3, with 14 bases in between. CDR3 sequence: CASSTYGGVTDTQYF. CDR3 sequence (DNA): TGTGCCAGTAGTACCTATGGCGGGGTAACAGATACGCAGTATTTT. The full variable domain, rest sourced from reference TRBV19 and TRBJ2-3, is DGGITQSPKYLFRKEGQNVTLSCEQNLNHDAMYWYRQDPGQGLRLIYYSQIVNDFQKGDIAEGYSVSREKKESFPLTVTSAQKNPTAFYLCASSTYGGVTDTQYFGPGTRLTVL.

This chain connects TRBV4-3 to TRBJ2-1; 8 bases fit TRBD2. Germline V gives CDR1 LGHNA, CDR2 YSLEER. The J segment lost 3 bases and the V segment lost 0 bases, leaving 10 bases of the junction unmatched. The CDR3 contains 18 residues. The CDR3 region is CASSQDVGGLGNYNEQFF. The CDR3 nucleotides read TGCGCCAGCAGCCAAGATGTGGGGGGACTAGGGAACTACAATGAGCAGTTCTTC.

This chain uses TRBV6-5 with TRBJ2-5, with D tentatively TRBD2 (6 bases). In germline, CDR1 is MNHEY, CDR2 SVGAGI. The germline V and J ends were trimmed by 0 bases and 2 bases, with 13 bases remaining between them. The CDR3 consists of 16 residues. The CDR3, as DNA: TGTGCCAGCAGTTACTCGTCTATGACTAGACAAGAGACCCAGTACTTC. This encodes CASSYSSMTRQETQYF.

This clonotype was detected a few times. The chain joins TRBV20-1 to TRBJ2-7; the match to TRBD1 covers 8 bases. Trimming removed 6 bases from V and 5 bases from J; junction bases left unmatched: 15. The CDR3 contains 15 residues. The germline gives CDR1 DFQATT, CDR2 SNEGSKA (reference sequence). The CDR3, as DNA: TGCAGTGCCCGCAGGGAGGACAGGGCACTCCACGAGCAGTACTTC. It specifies CSARREDRALHEQYF.

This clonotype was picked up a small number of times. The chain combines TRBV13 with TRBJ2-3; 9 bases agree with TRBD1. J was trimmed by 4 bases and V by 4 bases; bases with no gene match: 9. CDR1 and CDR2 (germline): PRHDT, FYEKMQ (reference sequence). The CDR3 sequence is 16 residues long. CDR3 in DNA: TGTGCCAGCAGCTCGTCGGACAGGGGTGGTTCAGATACGCAGTATTTT. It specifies CASSSSDRGGSDTQYF.

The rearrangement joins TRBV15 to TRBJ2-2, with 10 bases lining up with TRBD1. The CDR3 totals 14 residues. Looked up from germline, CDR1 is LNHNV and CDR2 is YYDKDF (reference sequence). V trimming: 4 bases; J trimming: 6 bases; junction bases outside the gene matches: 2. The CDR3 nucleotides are TGTGCCACCAGCAAGACAGGGGGCCCCGGGGAGCTGTTTTTT. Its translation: CATSKTGGPGELFF.

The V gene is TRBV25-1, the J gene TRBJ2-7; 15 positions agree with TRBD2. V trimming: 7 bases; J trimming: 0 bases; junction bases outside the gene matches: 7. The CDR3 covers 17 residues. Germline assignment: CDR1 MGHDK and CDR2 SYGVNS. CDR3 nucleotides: TGTGCCAGCATTGGGACTAGCGGGGGGCCCAGCTCCTACGAGCAGTACTTC. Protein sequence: CASIGTSGGPSSYEQYF.

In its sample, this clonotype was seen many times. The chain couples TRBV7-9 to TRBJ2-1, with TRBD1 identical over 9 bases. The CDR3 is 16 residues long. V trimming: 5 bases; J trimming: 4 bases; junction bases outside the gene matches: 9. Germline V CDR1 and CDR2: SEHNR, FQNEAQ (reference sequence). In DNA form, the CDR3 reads TGTGCCAGCAGCCCTACTCCGGGACAGGGTTACAATGAGCAGTTCTTC. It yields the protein CASSPTPGQGYNEQFF.

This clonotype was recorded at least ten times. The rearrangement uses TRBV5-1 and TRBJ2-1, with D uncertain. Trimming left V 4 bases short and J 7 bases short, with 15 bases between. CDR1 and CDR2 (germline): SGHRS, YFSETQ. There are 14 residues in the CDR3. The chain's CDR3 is CASSPDGSWNEQFF. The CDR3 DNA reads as TGCGCCAGCAGCCCCGACGGTAGCTGGAATGAGCAGTTCTTC. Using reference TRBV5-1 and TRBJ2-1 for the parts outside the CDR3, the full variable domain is KAGVTQTPRYLIKTRGQQVTLSCSPISGHRSVSWYQQTPGQGLQFLFEYFSETQRNKGNFPGRFSGRQFSNSRSEMNVSTLELGDSALYLCASSPDGSWNEQFFGPGTRLTVL.

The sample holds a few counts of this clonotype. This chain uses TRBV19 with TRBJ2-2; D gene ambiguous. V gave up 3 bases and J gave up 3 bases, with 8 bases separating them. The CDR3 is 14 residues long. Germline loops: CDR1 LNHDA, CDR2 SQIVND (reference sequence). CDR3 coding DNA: TGTGCCAGTAGTATCGGGTTTCACACCGGGGAGCTGTTTTTT. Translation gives CASSIGFHTGELFF.

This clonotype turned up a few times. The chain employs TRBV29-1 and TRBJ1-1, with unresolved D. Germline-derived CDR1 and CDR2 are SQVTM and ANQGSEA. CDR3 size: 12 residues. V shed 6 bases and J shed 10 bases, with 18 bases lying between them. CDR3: CSVHLGPGLAFF. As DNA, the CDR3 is TGCAGCGTCCACCTTGGGCCCGGGTTAGCTTTCTTT.

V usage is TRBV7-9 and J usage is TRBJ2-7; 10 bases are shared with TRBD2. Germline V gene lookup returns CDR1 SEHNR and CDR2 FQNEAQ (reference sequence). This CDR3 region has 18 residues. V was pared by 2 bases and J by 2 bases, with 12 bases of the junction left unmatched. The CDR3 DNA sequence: TGTGCCAGCAGCTTATTACCAGCGGGGGGGCCCTTCGCCTACGAGCAGTACTTC. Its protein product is CASSLLPAGGPFAYEQYF.

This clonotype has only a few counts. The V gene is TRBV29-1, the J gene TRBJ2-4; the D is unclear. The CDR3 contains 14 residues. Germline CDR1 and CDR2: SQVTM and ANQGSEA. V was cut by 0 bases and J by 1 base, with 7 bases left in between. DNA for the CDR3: TGCAGCGTTGAAGACAGGATTGCCAAAAACATTCAGTACTTC. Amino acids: CSVEDRIAKNIQYF.

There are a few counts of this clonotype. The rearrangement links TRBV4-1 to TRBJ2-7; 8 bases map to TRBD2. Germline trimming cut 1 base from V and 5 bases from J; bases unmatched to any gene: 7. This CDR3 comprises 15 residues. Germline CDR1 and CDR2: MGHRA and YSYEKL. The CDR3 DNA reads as TGCGCCAGCAGCCAAGCAGGCTTTAGCGGGGACGAGCAGTACTTC. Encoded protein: CASSQAGFSGDEQYF.

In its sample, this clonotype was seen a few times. The CDR3 coding sequence is TGTGCCAGCAGCTTTCAGCTAACCAAAGCTAACTATGGCTACACCTTC. Encoded protein: CASSFQLTKANYGYTF. The V and J genes are TRBV5-4 and TRBJ1-2; D unclear. Trimming took 2 bases from V and 0 from J, leaving 14 bases between them. The CDR3 is made up of 16 amino acids. Germline loops: CDR1 SGHNT, CDR2 YYREEE (reference sequence).

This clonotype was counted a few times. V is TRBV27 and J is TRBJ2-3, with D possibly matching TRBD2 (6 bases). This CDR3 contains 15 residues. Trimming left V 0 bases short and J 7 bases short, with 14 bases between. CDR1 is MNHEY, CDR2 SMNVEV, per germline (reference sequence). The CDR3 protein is CASSLSDFSGHTQYF. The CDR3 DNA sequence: TGTGCCAGCAGTTTATCGGACTTTAGCGGACATACGCAGTATTTT.

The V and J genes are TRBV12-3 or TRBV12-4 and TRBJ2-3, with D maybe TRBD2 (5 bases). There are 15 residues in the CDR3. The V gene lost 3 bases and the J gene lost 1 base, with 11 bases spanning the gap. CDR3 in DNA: TGTGCCAGCAGTTTCGGACTTGGTCGCACAGATACGCAGTATTTT. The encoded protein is CASSFGLGRTDTQYF.

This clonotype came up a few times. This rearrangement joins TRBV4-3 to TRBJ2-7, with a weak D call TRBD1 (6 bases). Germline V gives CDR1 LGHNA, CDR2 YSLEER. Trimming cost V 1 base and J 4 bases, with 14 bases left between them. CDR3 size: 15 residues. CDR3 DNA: TGCGCCAGCAGCCAAGGTGAGACAGGATTTTACGAGCAGTACTTC. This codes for CASSQGETGFYEQYF.

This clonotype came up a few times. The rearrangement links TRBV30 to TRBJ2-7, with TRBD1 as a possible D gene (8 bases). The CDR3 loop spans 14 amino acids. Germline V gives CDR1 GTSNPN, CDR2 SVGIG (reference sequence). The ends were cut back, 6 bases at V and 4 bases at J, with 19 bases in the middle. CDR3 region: CACGRGQGLYEQYF. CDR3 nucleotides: TGTGCCTGCGGCCGCGGACAGGGACTATACGAGCAGTACTTC. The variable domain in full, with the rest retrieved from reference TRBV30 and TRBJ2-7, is SQTIHQWPATLVQPVGSPLSLECTVEGTSNPNLYWYRQAAGRGLQLLFYSVGIGQISSEVPQNLSASRPQDRQFILSSKKLLLSDSGFYLCACGRGQGLYEQYFGPGTRLTVT.

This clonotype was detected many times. The CDR3 coding sequence is TGTGCCAGCAGTCGGACAGACCGAGATTCACCCCTCCACTTT. Encoded protein: CASSRTDRDSPLHF. This chain connects TRBV12-3 or TRBV12-4 to TRBJ1-6; D might be TRBD1 (6 bases). Trimming took off 5 bases at V and 8 bases at J, with 13 bases between the two ends. The CDR3 length is 14 residues.

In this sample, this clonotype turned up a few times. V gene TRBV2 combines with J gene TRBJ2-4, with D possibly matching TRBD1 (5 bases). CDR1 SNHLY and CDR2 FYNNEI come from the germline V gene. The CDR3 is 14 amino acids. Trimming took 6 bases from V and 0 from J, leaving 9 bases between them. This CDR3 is CASRIQEAKNIQYF. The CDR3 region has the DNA TGTGCCAGCAGGATACAGGAAGCCAAAAACATTCAGTACTTC.

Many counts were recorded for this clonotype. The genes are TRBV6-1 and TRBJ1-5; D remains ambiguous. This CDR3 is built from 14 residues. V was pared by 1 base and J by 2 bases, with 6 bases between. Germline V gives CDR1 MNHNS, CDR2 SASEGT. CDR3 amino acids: CASSEVGGNQPQHF. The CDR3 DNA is TGTGCCAGCAGTGAAGTTGGGGGCAATCAGCCCCAGCATTTT.

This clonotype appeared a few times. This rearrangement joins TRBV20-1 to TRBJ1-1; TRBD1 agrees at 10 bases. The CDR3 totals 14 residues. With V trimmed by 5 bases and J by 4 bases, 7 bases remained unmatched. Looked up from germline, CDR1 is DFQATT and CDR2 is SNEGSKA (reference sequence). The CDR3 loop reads CSAVGTGAGTEAFF. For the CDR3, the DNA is TGCAGTGCTGTCGGGACAGGGGCGGGCACTGAAGCTTTCTTT.

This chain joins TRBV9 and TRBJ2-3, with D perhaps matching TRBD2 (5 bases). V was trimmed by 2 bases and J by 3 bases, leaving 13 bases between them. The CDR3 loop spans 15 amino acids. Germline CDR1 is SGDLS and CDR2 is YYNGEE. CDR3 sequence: CASSVLLEKTDTQYF. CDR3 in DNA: TGTGCCAGCAGCGTCCTACTAGAGAAGACAGATACGCAGTATTTT.

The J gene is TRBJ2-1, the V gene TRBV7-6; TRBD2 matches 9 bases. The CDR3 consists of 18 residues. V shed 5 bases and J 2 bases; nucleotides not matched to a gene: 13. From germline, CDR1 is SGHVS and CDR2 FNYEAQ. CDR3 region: CASSPQAGGTEAYNEQFF. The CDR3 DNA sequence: TGTGCCAGCAGCCCTCAGGCGGGGGGGACAGAGGCCTACAATGAGCAGTTCTTC. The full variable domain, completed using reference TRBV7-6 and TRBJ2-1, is GAGVSQSPRYKVTKRGQDVALRCDPISGHVSLYWYRQALGQGPEFLTYFNYEAQQDKSGLPNDRFSAERPEGSISTLTIQRTEQRDSAMYRCASSPQAGGTEAYNEQFFGPGTRLTVL.